This T cell receptor beta chain is drawn from a study of early T cells in non-severe SARS-CoV-2 infection. Points from the study as a whole: VDJdb matching favored anti-spike CD8 responses, missing private and CD4 specificities.

Note on this clonotype: Antigen specificity is unknown.

Via MiXCR, TCRdb re-called the 5' RACE reads, giving one row per CDR3 protein. In the table there are around 70,000 distinct CDR3 sequences, 9.1% of which are singletons. The CDR3 length is 16 residues. The V and J ends lost 5 bases and 0 bases respectively, with 15 bases between them. Germline V gene lookup returns CDR1 SGDLS and CDR2 YYNGEE. The origin of this receptor is an adult who was a healthcare worker with PCR-confirmed SARS-CoV-2 infection or an uninfected control (not recorded which). The chain uses TRBV9 and TRBJ2-1; D gene uncertain. The sample was whole blood. CDR3: CASSPSADPSYNEQFF. CDR3 nucleotides: TGTGCCAGCAGTCCCTCAGCCGATCCCTCCTACAATGAGCAGTTCTTC.